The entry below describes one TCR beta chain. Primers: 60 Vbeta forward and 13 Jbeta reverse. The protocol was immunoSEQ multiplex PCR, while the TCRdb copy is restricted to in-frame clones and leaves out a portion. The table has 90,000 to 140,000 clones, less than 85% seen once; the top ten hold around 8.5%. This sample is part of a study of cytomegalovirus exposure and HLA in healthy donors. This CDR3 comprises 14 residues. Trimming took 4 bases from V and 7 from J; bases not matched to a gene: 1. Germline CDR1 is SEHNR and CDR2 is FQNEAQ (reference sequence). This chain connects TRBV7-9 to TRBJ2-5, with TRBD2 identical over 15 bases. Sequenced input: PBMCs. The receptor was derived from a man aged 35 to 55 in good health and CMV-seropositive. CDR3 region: CASSWTSGGVTQYF. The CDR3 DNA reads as TGTGCCAGCAGCTGGACTAGCGGGGGGGTGACCCAGTACTTC.